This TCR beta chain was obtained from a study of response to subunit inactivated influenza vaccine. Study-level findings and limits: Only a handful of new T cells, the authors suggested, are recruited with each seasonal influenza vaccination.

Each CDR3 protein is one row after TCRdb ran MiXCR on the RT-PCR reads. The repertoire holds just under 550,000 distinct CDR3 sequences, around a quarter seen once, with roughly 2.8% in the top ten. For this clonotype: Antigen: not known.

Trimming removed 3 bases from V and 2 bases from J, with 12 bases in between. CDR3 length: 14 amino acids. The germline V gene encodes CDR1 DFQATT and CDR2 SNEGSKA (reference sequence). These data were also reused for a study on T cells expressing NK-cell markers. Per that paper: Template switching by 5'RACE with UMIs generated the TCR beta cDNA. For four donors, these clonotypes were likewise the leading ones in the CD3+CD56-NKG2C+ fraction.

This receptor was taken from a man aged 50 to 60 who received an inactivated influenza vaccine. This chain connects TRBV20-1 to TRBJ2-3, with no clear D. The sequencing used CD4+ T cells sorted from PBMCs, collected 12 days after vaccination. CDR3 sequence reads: CSASLGVYTDTQYF. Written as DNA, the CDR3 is TGCAGTGCTAGTCTTGGGGTGTACACAGATACGCAGTATTTT.